A single sample is the source of the 25 T cell receptor beta chains below, sequenced in a study of shared clonotypes between healthy human individuals. CD8 cells regarded as naive lacked CD45RO, were positively chosen for CCR7, and omitted terminally differentiated effector memory CD45RA+ cells. Profiling relied on immunoSEQ multiplex PCR, and the TCRdb table lists in-frame clones only, not all of them. The sample includes about 600,000 clones, 95% to 98% of them seen just once. Sequencing was performed on naive CD8+ T cells sorted from blood. The receptor set was obtained from a man between 25 and 39 years old in good health.

The V and J genes are TRBV5-4 and TRBJ1-4, with a weak D call TRBD1 (6 bases). V was cut by 0 bases and J by 2 bases, with 11 bases left in between. This CDR3 has 16 amino acids. Germline V CDR1 and CDR2: SGHNT, YYREEE (reference sequence). CDR3 amino acids: CASSLDGRGTNEKLFF. Written as DNA, the CDR3 is TGTGCCAGCAGCTTGGACGGCAGGGGTACTAATGAAAAACTGTTTTTT.

The chain couples TRBV6-5 to TRBJ2-1, with D possibly matching TRBD2 (5 bases). Germline V CDR1 and CDR2: MNHEY, SVGAGI. V was cut by 1 base and J by 1 base, with 11 bases left in between. The length of the CDR3 is 16 residues. The CDR3 here is CASSYYGELSYNEQFF. The DNA for the CDR3 is TGTGCCAGCAGTTACTACGGGGAACTTTCCTACAATGAGCAGTTCTTC.

CDR3 coding DNA: TGTGCCAGCAGGTCCGCGTGGGGGACCGGGGAGCTGTTTTTT. It translates to CASRSAWGTGELFF. The chain links TRBV13 to TRBJ2-2; D may match TRBD1 or TRBD2 (5 bases each). Germline CDR1 and CDR2: PRHDT and FYEKMQ (reference sequence). The V end lost 6 bases, the J end lost 5 bases, and 13 bases lay between the germline ends. This CDR3 contains 14 residues.

This chain links TRBV7-5 with TRBJ1-2; TRBD1, the table's D call, was not compared with the DNA. TRBV7-5 is reported as a pseudogene. This CDR3 has 17 amino acids. The CDR3 protein is CVRSSYSRLDRRYGYTF. Written as DNA, the CDR3 is TGTGTCAGAAGCTCCTATTCCCGCCTTGACAGGCGGTATGGCTACACCTTC.

The CDR3 DNA reads TGTGCCAGCAGCCCCGAGGGGAGGGGGCGGGATGAGCAGTTCTTC. Amino acids: CASSPEGRGRDEQFF. The chain has TRBV9 and TRBJ2-1; D assignment may be TRBD1 or TRBD2 (7 bases each). CDR1 SGDLS and CDR2 YYNGEE come from the germline V gene. The ends were cut back, 4 bases at V and 8 bases at J, with 19 bases in the middle. The CDR3 sequence is 15 residues long. The full variable domain, its missing parts supplied by reference TRBV9 and TRBJ2-1, is DSGVTQTPKHLITATGQRVTLRCSPRSGDLSVYWYQQSLDQGLQFLIQYYNGEERAKGNILERFSAQQFPDLHSELNLSSLELGDSALYFCASSPEGRGRDEQFFGPGTRLTVL.

This chain connects TRBV27 to TRBJ2-1, with 7 bases lining up with TRBD2. V shed 6 bases and J 1 base; nucleotides not matched to a gene: 9. CDR1 is MNHEY and CDR2 is SMNVEV in the germline V gene (reference sequence). This CDR3 is built from 16 residues. CDR3 amino acids: CASSLLGGSSYNEQFF. CDR3 nucleotides: TGTGCCAGCAGCCTTTTAGGCGGGAGTTCCTACAATGAGCAGTTCTTC.

The chain employs TRBV28 and TRBJ1-2; 7 nucleotides line up with TRBD1. Looked up from germline, CDR1 is MDHEN and CDR2 is SYDVKM. V gave up 7 bases and J gave up 0 bases; unmatched junction bases: 11. The CDR3 is 16 amino acids. CDR3 DNA: TGTGCCAGCACCAACAGGGACAGTATCGCTAACTATGGCTACACCTTC. Encoded protein: CASTNRDSIANYGYTF.

J is TRBJ2-1 and V is TRBV19, with TRBD2 matching over 7 bases. CDR1 and CDR2 from the germline V gene are LNHDA and SQIVND (reference sequence). This CDR3 is 14 amino acids long. Trimming removed 3 bases from V and 5 bases from J; junction bases left unmatched: 4. The CDR3 protein is CASSIYGTNNEQFF. The CDR3, as DNA: TGTGCCAGTAGTATTTATGGGACTAACAATGAGCAGTTCTTC.

The chain employs TRBV7-9 and TRBJ2-1; 11 positions agree with TRBD2. Germline-derived CDR1 and CDR2 are SEHNR and FQNEAQ (reference sequence). The CDR3 consists of 13 residues. J was trimmed by 7 bases and V by 5 bases; bases with no gene match: 1. The CDR3 bases are TGTGCCAGCAGCACTAGCGGGAGAAATGAGCAGTTCTTC. This translates into CASSTSGRNEQFF.

The V gene is TRBV29-1, the J gene TRBJ2-1; 13 bases map to TRBD2. The CDR3 consists of 16 residues. The V segment lost 6 bases and the J segment 5 bases; nucleotides outside the gene matches: 10. Germline lookup yields CDR1 SQVTM and CDR2 ANQGSEA. The CDR3 bases are TGCAGCGTCCTCGGACTAGCGGGAGCGACGAACAATGAGCAGTTCTTC. Translation gives CSVLGLAGATNNEQFF.

The gene calls are TRBV19 and TRBJ2-7; TRBD1 is a possible D gene (5 bases). The V end lost 2 bases, the J end lost 0 bases, and 11 bases lay between the germline ends. The V gene's germline CDR1 is LNHDA and CDR2 SQIVND (reference sequence). The CDR3 extends over 15 amino acids. CDR3 amino acids: CASSIHDSSSYEQYF. CDR3 nucleotide sequence: TGTGCCAGTAGTATACACGACAGCAGCTCCTACGAGCAGTACTTC.

This chain joins TRBV6-5 and TRBJ1-2, with 7 bases identical to TRBD1. V dropped 4 bases and J dropped 5; count of bases not matched to a gene: 10. CDR1 and CDR2 (germline): MNHEY, SVGAGI. CDR3 length: 15 amino acids. For the CDR3, the DNA is TGTGCCAGCAGTTCTGCGACAGGGAAATTTTATGGCTACACCTTC. It encodes CASSSATGKFYGYTF.

V and J are TRBV19 and TRBJ1-5; possible D gene TRBD1, 5 bases. CDR3 length: 13 amino acids. The germline CDR1 and CDR2 sequences are LNHDA and SQIVND (reference sequence). Trimming stripped 10 bases from V and 7 bases from J, with 17 bases between. CDR3 DNA: TGTGCCACCCGTACAGGAATAGAGCAGCCCCAGCATTTT. It yields the protein CATRTGIEQPQHF.

The chain uses TRBV10-3 and TRBJ2-7; 9 nucleotides line up with TRBD1. The V and J ends lost 8 bases and 5 bases, in that order; junction bases with no gene match: 13. The CDR3 loop spans 15 amino acids. Germline CDR1 reads ENHRY; CDR2 reads SYGVKD. CDR3 residues: CAIAGYRDRVNEQYF. CDR3 coding DNA: TGTGCCATCGCGGGGTACCGGGACAGGGTTAACGAGCAGTACTTC.

This rearrangement joins TRBV18 to TRBJ2-1; D call uncertain. Trimming took 0 bases from V and 5 from J, leaving 14 bases between them. The CDR3 length is 16 residues. CDR1 KGHSH and CDR2 LQKENI come from the germline V gene. As DNA, the CDR3 is TGTGCCAGCTCACCACCGAACCCCATCCTCAACAATGAGCAGTTCTTC. Encoded protein: CASSPPNPILNNEQFF.

The rearrangement joins TRBV7-8 to TRBJ2-1, with a weak D call TRBD2 (7 bases). The CDR3 length is 13 residues. The germline V and J ends were trimmed by 5 bases and 7 bases, with 12 bases remaining between them. CDR1 and CDR2 (germline): SGHVS, FQNEAQ. CDR3 nucleotides: TGTGCCAGCAGCCCGGGGAGGGGGAATGAGCAGTTCTTC. Protein: CASSPGRGNEQFF.

The table lists this clone with a count of one. V and J are TRBV7-9 and TRBJ2-7; D perhaps matches TRBD2 (5 bases). V was clipped by 3 bases and J by 7 bases, with 19 bases between them. Germline CDR1 is SEHNR and CDR2 is FQNEAQ (reference sequence). The CDR3 is 15 residues long. The CDR3 DNA sequence: TGTGCCAGCAGCTTCCTTCCCCAGCCGACGGGGGAGCAGTACTTC. Its protein product is CASSFLPQPTGEQYF.

Concerning this clone: The sample contains more than one DNA sequence encoding this CDR3. The chain recombines TRBV11-2 with TRBJ2-1; D is unresolved. Germline V gene data show CDR1 as SGHAT and CDR2 as FQNNGV. Trimming stripped 4 bases from V and 2 bases from J, with 3 bases between. CDR3 length: 12 amino acids. This CDR3 is CASSSTYNEQFF. CDR3 in DNA: TGTGCCAGCAGCTCCACCTACAATGAGCAGTTCTTC. Full variable domain (rest looked up from reference TRBV11-2 and TRBJ2-1): EAGVAQSPRYKIIEKRQSVAFWCNPISGHATLYWYQQILGQGPKLLIQFQNNGVVDDSQLPKDRFSAERLKGVDSTLKIQPAKLEDSAVYLCASSSTYNEQFFGPGTRLTVL.

The chain has TRBV7-9 and TRBJ2-7; a possible D gene is TRBD2 (6 bases). Germline lookup yields CDR1 SEHNR and CDR2 FQNEAQ (reference sequence). CDR3 length equals 13 residues. V gave up 2 bases and J gave up 5 bases, with 10 bases separating them. DNA of the CDR3: TGTGCCAGCAGCTTATCGGAGCGGGACGAGCAGTACTTC. Amino acids: CASSLSERDEQYF.

The rearrangement uses TRBV7-9 and TRBJ2-7; D ambiguous. The CDR3 totals 14 residues. The germline CDR1 and CDR2 sequences are SEHNR and FQNEAQ (reference sequence). The V gene lost 4 bases and the J gene lost 6 bases, with 16 bases spanning the gap. CDR3 coding DNA: TGTGCCAGCAGCTCGCCTCTCGGCCGTCCCGAGCAGTACTTC. Translation gives CASSSPLGRPEQYF.

The chain carries TRBV11-1 and TRBJ1-2; 7 bases agree with TRBD1. CDR1 and CDR2 (germline): SGHAT, FQDESV (reference sequence). CDR3 length equals 14 residues. J was trimmed by 4 bases and V by 3 bases; bases with no gene match: 5. This CDR3 is CASSLMGQLYGYTF. The CDR3 DNA sequence: TGTGCCAGCAGCTTGATGGGACAGCTCTATGGCTACACCTTC.

The chain couples TRBV7-8 to TRBJ2-7; perhaps D is TRBD1 or TRBD2 (5 bases each). CDR1 is SGHVS, CDR2 FQNEAQ, per germline. The CDR3 length is 16 residues. The V end was cut by 5 bases, the J end by 1 base, with 18 bases between. The CDR3 DNA is TGTGCCAGCAGCCCCCCGACCGGGACGGCTTCCTACGAGCAGTACTTC. Translation: CASSPPTGTASYEQYF.

This clone appeared a few times. V is TRBV11-2 and J is TRBJ2-7, with D unresolved. This CDR3 contains 13 residues. Germline V CDR1 and CDR2: SGHAT, FQNNGV. V lost 1 base and J 6 bases, leaving 10 bases between the germline ends. The CDR3 bases are TGTGCCAGCAGCTTAGGGGCTCCGGGCGAGCAGTACTTC. This translates into CASSLGAPGEQYF.

The chain links TRBV27 to TRBJ2-2; the match to TRBD1 covers 8 bases. The CDR3 is made up of 16 amino acids. V shed 0 bases and J 6 bases; nucleotides not matched to a gene: 6. CDR1 is MNHEY and CDR2 is SMNVEV in the germline V gene (reference sequence). The chain's CDR3 is CASSLSTGGYSGELFF. The CDR3 DNA follows: TGTGCCAGCAGTTTATCAACAGGGGGTTACTCCGGGGAGCTGTTTTTT.

The rearrangement links TRBV29-1 to TRBJ2-2, with D unclear. Deletions cut 4 bases from V and 3 bases from J, with 9 bases between. Germline V lookup: CDR1 SQVTM, CDR2 ANQGSEA. The CDR3 spans 13 residues. The CDR3 reads CSVVQIDTGELFF. The DNA of the CDR3 is TGCAGCGTTGTACAGATCGACACCGGGGAGCTGTTTTTT.